This T cell receptor (beta chain) was sequenced for a study of cytomegalovirus exposure and HLA in healthy donors. Points on this clone: The antigen remains undetermined.

Study-wide points: Associated with HLA alleles at 0.05 false discovery rate in a later analysis were around 17,000 TCR beta sequences. Later genetic work tied a missense DCLRE1C variant to beta-chain V and J trimming.

Trimming at V came to 4 bases and at J to 4 bases, leaving 0 bases not matched to a gene. Germline V gene sequence: CDR1 LGHNA, CDR2 YNFKEQ. The CDR3 sequence is 15 residues long. In the PCR, 60 Vbeta and 13 Jbeta primers were used. Profiled with immunoSEQ multiplex PCR; TCRdb holds only in-frame clones, not every one. The sample has some 150,000 clones; about 71% are singletons. The TCR comes from a woman under 40 in good health and CMV-seronegative. Sequencing used PBMCs. The V and J genes are TRBV4-2 and TRBJ2-1, with 14 bases identical to TRBD2. The chain's CDR3 is CASSRLAGGYNEQFF. The CDR3 nucleotides are TGTGCCAGCAGCCGACTAGCGGGGGGGTACAATGAGCAGTTCTTC.